This T cell receptor (beta chain) was profiled in a study of T cells in Graves' hyperthyroidism and ophthalmopathy. Overall study context: Prior to any treatment, at the point of initial diagnosis, peripheral blood was collected.

Study-wide results and caveats: Appearing also in blood were most of the thyroid clonotypes expanded above 0.001. Ophthalmopathy could be told apart from stable hyperthyroidism with a 13 V-J model.

RNA transcripts were the template for amplifying TCR beta CDR3 regions. Carried out on the TCR CDR3, a first-round RT-PCR used the HTBI primer set. Each CDR3 protein is one row after TCRdb ran MiXCR on the multiplex PCR reads. The table has 800,000 or so distinct CDR3 sequences, 38% seen once. Remarks on this clonotype: Antigen unknown.

Germline V gives CDR1 MNHEY, CDR2 SVGAGI. The CDR3 extends over 11 amino acids. The V gene lost 4 bases and the J gene lost 11 bases, with 9 bases spanning the gap. The chain links TRBV6-5 to TRBJ1-5, with TRBD1 as a possible D gene (5 bases). The sequenced material came from blood. The receptor's source is a man in his late teens or twenties with Graves' hyperthyroidism. CDR3 sequence: CASSSGGTQHF. DNA for the CDR3: TGTGCCAGCAGTTCCGGGGGGACCCAGCATTTT.